This T cell receptor (beta chain) comes out of a study of cytomegalovirus exposure and HLA in healthy donors. The overall study: There were approximately 400 genotyped donors. Of these, roughly 82% fell in the genetic ancestry cluster associated with self-reported Caucasian donors.

The PCR had 60 Vbeta and 13 Jbeta primers. In the original analysis: In a later analysis, the count reached some 75 million unique TCR beta chains, with roughly 12 million shared. Profiling relied on immunoSEQ multiplex PCR, and the TCRdb table lists in-frame clones only, not all of them. V and J calls and clone size follow that table, whereas D and trimming were derived from the DNA. Here the sample spans almost 200,000 clones, about 80% being singletons. Germline-derived CDR1 and CDR2 are SGHRS and YFSETQ. With V trimmed by 4 bases and J by 2 bases, 5 bases remained unmatched. CDR3 size: 15 residues.

This TCR was sampled from a woman under 40 in good health and CMV-seropositive. The chain is built from TRBV5-1 and TRBJ1-4; 7 nucleotides line up with TRBD1. The sample comprised PBMCs. CDR3 sequence: CASSITGETNEKLFF. In DNA, the CDR3 is TGCGCCAGCAGCATCACAGGGGAGACTAATGAAAAACTGTTTTTT.